These 5 T cell receptor beta chains share one sample of origin, sequenced in a study of T-cell memory formation after mild COVID-19. TCRdb processed the 5' RACE reads anew with MiXCR; each CDR3 protein has one entry. Seen here are 15,000 or so distinct CDR3 sequences, roughly 23% observed once, and the top ten hold around 54%. Source material: PBMCs or a T cell subset sorted from them (not recorded which). The receptors originated from a man younger than 30 who had mild COVID-19 (a few samples of this study predate the infection). Cell type and time point are not known.

V is TRBV12-3 or TRBV12-4 and J is TRBJ2-2; TRBD2 matches 9 bases. V lost 3 bases to trimming and J lost 8 bases; unmatched junction nucleotides: 13. There are 17 residues in the CDR3. In DNA, the CDR3 is TGTGCCAGCAGTTTGAGGCGGGGGGGCCTTATTAGTGGGGAGCTGTTTTTT. As protein: CASSLRRGGLISGELFF.

Many counts were recorded for this clonotype. The gene calls are TRBV6-5 and TRBJ2-3; 7 bases agree with TRBD2. Germline CDR1 reads MNHEY; CDR2 reads SVGAGI. J was trimmed by 2 bases and V by 6 bases; bases with no gene match: 8. The CDR3 spans 15 residues. CDR3 amino acids: CASSAYSGVTDTQYF. In DNA form, the CDR3 reads TGTGCCAGCAGCGCGTACAGCGGGGTCACAGATACGCAGTATTTT.

A single count supports this clonotype. The CDR3 sequence is CATSAGRDEQFF. The CDR3 coding sequence is TGTGCCACCAGCGCAGGACGGGATGAGCAGTTCTTC. The genes are TRBV24-1 and TRBJ2-1, with D unclear. The CDR3 extends over 12 amino acids. Trimming took 7 bases from V and 8 from J, leaving 11 bases between them. Per the germline V gene, CDR1 is KGHDR and CDR2 is SFDVKD.

This clonotype was recorded many times. J is TRBJ2-1 and V is TRBV7-6; the match to TRBD2 covers 12 bases. The germline CDR1 and CDR2 sequences are SGHVS and FNYEAQ. The trim removed 5 bases at V and 1 base at J, leaving 0 bases unmatched. This CDR3 has 15 residues. The CDR3 reads CASSGLAGSYNEQFF. In DNA form, the CDR3 reads TGTGCCAGCAGCGGACTAGCGGGGTCCTACAATGAGCAGTTCTTC.

This clonotype was seen only a few times. V gene TRBV20-1 combines with J gene TRBJ1-2, with no clear D. Germline loops: CDR1 DFQATT, CDR2 SNEGSKA (reference sequence). This CDR3 is 14 amino acids long. Trimming shortened V by 3 bases and J by 0 bases, and 11 bases separated the two germline ends. The CDR3 is CSASFGVSNYGYTF. The DNA for the CDR3 is TGCAGTGCTAGTTTTGGCGTTTCTAACTATGGCTACACCTTC.